Shown below are 26 T cell receptor beta chains from a single sample sequenced in a study of identical twins. MiXCR, applied by TCRdb to the 5' RACE reads, yields one record per CDR3 protein. The repertoire holds about 240,000 distinct CDR3 sequences, about 10% seen once, with 10% in the top ten. The material sequenced was memory T cells sorted from blood. These receptors came from a man in his fifties in good health.

This clonotype was seen ten or more times. V is TRBV11-2 and J is TRBJ2-5; 10 bases fit TRBD1. Trimming removed 7 bases from V and 4 bases from J; junction bases left unmatched: 9. This CDR3 spans 15 amino acids. Per the germline V gene, CDR1 is SGHAT and CDR2 is FQNNGV. DNA of the CDR3: TGTGCCAGCACCCTAGGACAGGGGGGCGGAGAGACCCAGTACTTC. Protein product: CASTLGQGGGETQYF.

This clonotype came up a few times. The chain couples TRBV18 to TRBJ2-7, with a tentative D call TRBD2 (6 bases). Per the germline V gene, CDR1 is KGHSH and CDR2 is LQKENI. Trimming removed 4 bases from V and 7 bases from J, with 14 bases in between. This CDR3 spans 13 amino acids. In DNA form, the CDR3 reads TGTGCCAGCTCACTACAGGACCGGGGGGAGCAGTACTTC. It is translated as CASSLQDRGEQYF.

This clonotype has a count of ten or more. This CDR3 fails to terminate in the conserved phenylalanine or tryptophan, so it likely reflects a read error. The DNA is omitted, as the CDR3 cannot be located on it reliably, and the CDR3 follows TCRdb's listing. Here the CDR3 reads CASSHQRGSIAG. The V and J genes are TRBV12-3 or TRBV12-4 and TRBJ2-1; no DNA check was done on the table's D call, TRBD2. The CDR3 extends over 12 residues, inclusive of both ends.

Only a few counts were recorded for this clonotype. The chain links TRBV20-1 to TRBJ2-7, with D perhaps TRBD1 (7 bases). CDR3 length: 11 amino acids. From germline, CDR1 is DFQATT and CDR2 SNEGSKA (reference sequence). Trimming shortened V by 5 bases and J by 6 bases, and 11 bases separated the two germline ends. CDR3 DNA: TGCAGTGCTTCCCAGGGGGGCGAGCAGTACTTC. This encodes CSASQGGEQYF.

J is TRBJ2-7 and V is TRBV7-2; D remains unclear. Germline CDR1 and CDR2: SGHTA and FQGNSA. This CDR3 contains 11 residues. Trimming stripped 3 bases from V and 3 bases from J, with 3 bases between. The CDR3 bases are TGTGCCAGCAGCTTCCTCTACGAGCAGTACTTC. Its translation is CASSFLYEQYF.

The sample holds a few counts of this clonotype. The rearrangement joins TRBV28 to TRBJ2-3; possible D gene TRBD1, 6 bases. The CDR3 is 15 residues long. The V gene lost 2 bases and the J gene lost 0 bases, with 9 bases spanning the gap. The germline CDR1 and CDR2 sequences are MDHEN and SYDVKM. This CDR3 reads CASSLRTASTDTQYF. In DNA form, the CDR3 reads TGTGCCAGCAGTTTAAGGACAGCGAGCACAGATACGCAGTATTTT.

The V gene is TRBV6-5, the J gene TRBJ2-5, with D uncertain. Trimming removed 6 bases from V and 9 bases from J, with 11 bases in between. CDR3 length: 11 residues. Per the germline V gene, CDR1 is MNHEY and CDR2 is SVGAGI. The CDR3 DNA follows: TGTGCCAGCAGGCTCGATAAGGCCCAGTACTTC. It specifies CASRLDKAQYF.

J is TRBJ2-5 and V is TRBV7-9; D is perhaps TRBD1 (6 bases). The V and J ends lost 11 bases and 10 bases respectively, with 20 bases between them. This CDR3 comprises 12 residues. CDR1 and CDR2 (germline): SEHNR, FQNEAQ (reference sequence). CDR3 coding DNA: TGTGCCTGCCAAGGAGAGGGGGTGATCCAGTACTTC. Protein sequence: CACQGEGVIQYF.

This chain links TRBV7-8 with TRBJ2-2, with 9 bases matching TRBD1. V shed 1 base and J 0 bases; nucleotides not matched to a gene: 6. CDR3 size: 18 residues. Germline V lookup: CDR1 SGHVS, CDR2 FQNEAQ. This CDR3 reads CASSLDRGRSANTGELFF. In DNA form, the CDR3 reads TGTGCCAGCAGCTTAGACAGGGGGCGCTCAGCGAACACCGGGGAGCTGTTTTTT.

This clonotype has a count of ten or more. The chain carries TRBV29-1 and TRBJ2-1, with D perhaps assigned TRBD1 or TRBD2 (5 bases each). In germline, CDR1 is SQVTM, CDR2 ANQGSEA. The CDR3 has 12 amino acids. Trimming cost V 4 bases and J 6 bases, with 10 bases left between them. The CDR3 reads CSVGDGANEQFF. CDR3 sequence (DNA): TGCAGCGTTGGGGACGGGGCCAATGAGCAGTTCTTC.

This clonotype was detected only a few times. The chain couples TRBV7-2 to TRBJ2-7; 7 bases line up with TRBD2. CDR3 size: 15 residues. Germline CDR1 reads SGHTA; CDR2 reads FQGNSA. V lost 8 bases, J lost 2 bases, and 12 bases stayed unmatched. The CDR3 DNA is TGTGCCAGCTCCGGGGGGTTAGGCGAAGCCTACGAGCAGTACTTC. This codes for CASSGGLGEAYEQYF. Variable domain in full (rest from reference TRBV7-2 and TRBJ2-7): GAGVSQSPSNKVTEKGKDVELRCDPISGHTALYWYRQSLGQGLEFLIYFQGNSAPDKSGLPSDRFSAERTGGSVSTLTIQRTQQEDSAVYLCASSGGLGEAYEQYFGPGTRLTVT.

This clonotype came up many times. This chain uses TRBV7-6 with TRBJ2-7; a weak D match, TRBD1 (6 bases). The germline V gene encodes CDR1 SGHVS and CDR2 FNYEAQ. The CDR3 contains 14 residues. V lost 6 bases, J lost 0 bases, and 12 bases lay in between. Here the CDR3 DNA reads TGTGCCAGCAGACCCGGGACAAACTCCTACGAGCAGTACTTC. It codes for CASRPGTNSYEQYF.

This clonotype was observed many times. The CDR3 sequence: CSGGGGSGRAWEQFF. CDR3 sequence (DNA): TGCAGCGGCGGAGGCGGTAGCGGGAGGGCTTGGGAGCAGTTCTTC. This chain connects TRBV29-1 to TRBJ2-1, with 11 bases lining up with TRBD2. V shed 7 bases, J shed 10 bases, and the junction held 15 bases outside the gene matches. The V gene's germline CDR1 is SQVTM and CDR2 ANQGSEA. The CDR3 covers 15 residues.

The table lists this clonotype with many counts. This sequence joins TRBV12-3 or TRBV12-4 and TRBJ2-5; possibly TRBD1 for D (6 bases). The CDR3 covers 15 residues. Trimming pared 6 bases from V and 1 base from J, leaving 15 bases between. Here the CDR3 DNA reads TGTGCCAGCAGGCCCGCACAGGGCCCCCAAGAGACCCAGTACTTC. It encodes CASRPAQGPQETQYF.

This clonotype has a count of ten or more. The chain couples TRBV6-1 to TRBJ2-1; TRBD1 matches at 8 bases. The CDR3 consists of 16 residues. The V gene end was trimmed by 6 bases and the J gene end by 0 bases; junction bases not matched to a gene: 7. Germline values: CDR1 MNHNS, CDR2 SASEGT. CDR3 region: CASSAHDRGSYNEQFF. CDR3 coding DNA: TGTGCCAGCAGCGCCCACGACAGGGGCTCCTACAATGAGCAGTTCTTC.

This clonotype was seen repeatedly, ten times or more. This rearrangement joins TRBV4-3 to TRBJ2-3; TRBD2 agrees at 8 bases. This CDR3 is 16 amino acids long. The V gene end was trimmed by 0 bases and the J gene end by 6 bases; junction bases not matched to a gene: 8. CDR1 and CDR2 from the germline V gene are LGHNA and YSLEER. CDR3 bases: TGCGCCAGCAGCCAAGACTACGGGAGGGCCCCCGATACGCAGTATTTT. Protein: CASSQDYGRAPDTQYF.

On this clonotype itself: Possible read error: a much larger clone is one base away. As the CDR3 is not closed by the conserved phenylalanine or tryptophan, this likely results from a read error. V is TRBV7-3 and J is TRBJ1-1, with D possibly TRBD1 on 6 matching bases. The germline gives CDR1 SGHTA, CDR2 FQGTGA. V was shortened by 2 bases and J by 7 bases, with 14 bases between the two germline ends. The CDR3 contains 14 residues. CDR3 amino acids: CASSLGGGLSEAFL. For the CDR3, the DNA is TGTGCCAGCAGCTTAGGAGGGGGATTAAGTGAAGCTTTCCTT.

This clonotype appeared many times. The chain has TRBV20-1 and TRBJ2-1, with 10 bases identical to TRBD2. The CDR3 length is 17 residues. Looked up from germline, CDR1 is DFQATT and CDR2 is SNEGSKA (reference sequence). The V and J ends lost 3 bases and 3 bases, in that order; junction bases with no gene match: 11. CDR3 nucleotides: TGCAGTGCTAGCCACCCAAGGACTAGCGGACTCTACAATGAGCAGTTCTTC. Translating gives CSASHPRTSGLYNEQFF.

The V gene is TRBV20-1, the J gene TRBJ2-3; TRBD2 matches 12 bases. V lost 6 bases, J lost 3 bases, and 16 bases stayed unmatched. Germline CDR1 DFQATT, CDR2 SNEGSKA (reference sequence). The CDR3 is made up of 18 amino acids. CDR3 nucleotide sequence: TGCAGTGCCAAGAGGTCTAGCGGGGGGGCCTTCTCTACAGATACGCAGTATTTT. This codes for CSAKRSSGGAFSTDTQYF.

This clonotype was observed a few times. The chain uses TRBV4-3 and TRBJ1-4; D might be TRBD1 (6 bases). Trimming pared 0 bases from V and 3 bases from J, leaving 20 bases between. CDR3 length: 19 residues. The germline gives CDR1 LGHNA, CDR2 YSLEER. The CDR3 here is CASSQDFVGRGAANEKLFF. The CDR3 DNA sequence: TGCGCCAGCAGCCAAGATTTTGTGGGCAGGGGAGCGGCTAATGAAAAACTGTTTTTT.

This clonotype turned up a few times. The chain links TRBV30 to TRBJ2-1; 15 bases agree with TRBD2. Germline V CDR1 and CDR2: GTSNPN, SVGIG (reference sequence). This CDR3 has 17 residues. V trimming: 7 bases; J trimming: 5 bases; junction bases outside the gene matches: 12. CDR3 in amino acids: CAFTGLAGGGAHNEQFF. The CDR3 region has the DNA TGTGCCTTTACGGGACTAGCGGGAGGTGGTGCCCACAATGAGCAGTTCTTC.

V usage is TRBV6-2 or TRBV6-3 and J usage is TRBJ2-7; no reliable D call. The CDR3 length is 16 residues. Trimming removed 2 bases at V and 0 bases at J, with 14 bases between. Per the germline V gene, CDR1 is MNHEY and CDR2 is SVGEGT. In DNA form, the CDR3 reads TGTGCCAGCAGTTACATCGCAGGTACGACCTCCTACGAGCAGTACTTC. Translation gives CASSYIAGTTSYEQYF.

The gene calls are TRBV28 and TRBJ2-7; 8 nucleotides align to TRBD1. Per germline, CDR1 MDHEN and CDR2 SYDVKM. The CDR3 extends over 17 amino acids. V gave up 3 bases and J gave up 4 bases; unmatched junction bases: 14. The chain's CDR3 is CASSFRQGAKFNYEQYF. CDR3 nucleotides: TGTGCCAGCAGTTTCCGTCAGGGGGCGAAATTTAATTACGAGCAGTACTTC.

The chain is built from TRBV7-2 and TRBJ2-4, with D perhaps TRBD2 (5 bases). From germline, CDR1 is SGHTA and CDR2 FQGNSA. Trimming left V 3 bases short and J 0 bases short, with 9 bases between. The CDR3 has 15 residues. CDR3 sequence: CASSFTGTAKNIQYF. The CDR3 nucleotides read TGTGCCAGCAGCTTCACGGGAACAGCCAAAAACATTCAGTACTTC.

This clonotype was seen at least ten times. J is TRBJ1-3 and V is TRBV12-3 or TRBV12-4; 8 bases align to TRBD1. V gave up 6 bases and J gave up 2 bases; unmatched junction bases: 3. The CDR3 length is 14 residues. The CDR3 nucleotides read TGTGCCAGCAGCATACAGGGGGCTGGAAACACCATATATTTT. It codes for CASSIQGAGNTIYF.

The chain joins TRBV5-5 to TRBJ2-5, with D perhaps matching TRBD1 or TRBD2 (6 bases each). Germline V gene lookup returns CDR1 SGHKS and CDR2 YYEKEE (reference sequence). V lost 3 bases, J lost 1 base, and 13 bases lay in between. The CDR3 runs 15 residues. The CDR3 loop reads CASSSLGGPQETQYF. CDR3 in DNA: TGTGCCAGCAGCTCCCTTGGGGGGCCCCAAGAGACCCAGTACTTC. The full variable domain, in which reference TRBV5-5 and TRBJ2-5 provide the parts outside the CDR3, is DAGVTQSPTHLIKTRGQQVTLRCSPISGHKSVSWYQQVLGQGPQFIFQYYEKEERGRGNFPDRFSARQFPNYSSELNVNALLLGDSALYLCASSSLGGPQETQYFGPGTRLLVL.